This T cell receptor beta chain was captured in a study of T cells in women clearing cervical HPV infection. Comments on this clone: Its antigen is as yet unknown. The read ends 3 residues early relative to the CDR3; the germline J gene fills the gap.

Findings and limits, study-wide: Repertoire richness, not evenness, was significantly elevated in CIN3+ cases versus controls.

The CDR3 sequence is 15 residues long. The germline gives CDR1 LNHDA, CDR2 SQIVND (reference sequence). Profiled with immunoSEQ multiplex PCR; TCRdb holds only in-frame clones, not every one. Its table lists fewer than 35,000 clones. The TCR was taken from a woman between 18 and 70 years old with a cervical HPV16 infection that either progressed to CIN3+ or cleared (not recorded which). Source material: blood buffy coat. The chain has TRBV19 and TRBJ1-2; no clear D gene. This chain's CDR3 is CASSMSSFPGNDYTF. The sequenced CDR3 bases are TGTGCCAGTAGTATGTCGAGTTTTCCTGGCAATGAC. The complete variable domain, with remaining parts taken from reference TRBV19 and TRBJ1-2, reads DGGITQSPKYLFRKEGQNVTLSCEQNLNHDAMYWYRQDPGQGLRLIYYSQIVNDFQKGDIAEGYSVSREKKESFPLTVTSAQKNPTAFYLCASSMSSFPGNDYTFGSGTRLTVV.